This is a list of T cell receptor beta chains from one sample in a study of PD-L1 blockade in urothelial cancer. The assay was immunoSEQ multiplex PCR, and TCRdb's table has in-frame clones only and misses some. The repertoire includes 85,000 to 90,000 clones, 90% to 95% of them detected once, and roughly a tenth sits in the top ten. Sequencing was performed on PBMCs, taken around atezolizumab (anti-PD-L1) treatment. The receptor set was obtained from a man between 60 and 70 years old with urothelial cancer. Each CDR3 is given with its conserved first and last residue. A D gene is named only where the DNA matches it firmly. Where a row states a size, it is once, few, many or the class of an expanded clone; other rows omit it.

j_call | d_call | v_call | clone_size | cdr3_length | cdr3_aa | cdr3_nt
TRBJ2-2 | TRBD2 | TRBV4-2 | . | 16 | CASSRGLAGEGGELFF | TGTGCCAGCAGCCGGGGACTAGCGGGAGAGGGCGGGGAGCTGTTTTTT
TRBJ2-3 | TRBD2 | TRBV5-6 | . | 16 | CASSAGLAGPTDTQYF | TGTGCCAGCAGCGCGGGACTAGCAGGCCCCACAGATACGCAGTATTTT
TRBJ2-3 | TRBD1 | TRBV5-1 | . | 14 | CASSRGQGTDTQYF | TGCGCCAGCAGCAGGGGACAGGGTACAGATACGCAGTATTTT
TRBJ2-1 | . | TRBV5-1 | . | 15 | CASSLADSSYNEQFF | TGCGCCAGCAGCTTGGCAGACAGCTCCTACAATGAGCAGTTCTTC
TRBJ1-1 | . | TRBV11-3 | . | 13 | CARGPRGNTEAFF | TGTGCCAGGGGGCCCAGGGGGAACACTGAAGCTTTCTTT
TRBJ2-2 | . | TRBV6-1 | . | 15 | CASSEAGAARGELFF | TGTGCCAGCAGTGAAGCGGGTGCCGCCAGGGGGGAGCTGTTTTTT
TRBJ2-7 | . | TRBV5-4 | few | 12 | CASSYPLGQRIF | TGTGCCAGCAGCTACCCCCTGGGACAACGGATCTTC
TRBJ2-7 | . | TRBV27 | . | 13 | CASSLSAAGGQYF | TGTGCCAGCAGTTTATCCGCCGCGGGCGGACAGTACTTC
TRBJ1-5 | . | TRBV4-1 | . | 13 | CASSPDSIQPQHF | TGCGCCAGCAGCCCAGACAGTATTCAGCCCCAGCATTTT
TRBJ1-2 | . | TRBV6-6 | . | 16 | CASSYSRGGALVGYTF | TGTGCCAGCAGTTACTCTAGGGGGGGAGCCCTAGTTGGCTACACCTTC
TRBJ2-7 | TRBD1 | TRBV6-1 | . | 14 | CASGGTGGTYEQYF | TGTGCCAGCGGGGGGACAGGCGGGACCTACGAGCAGTACTTC
TRBJ2-7 | TRBD1 | TRBV2 | few | 15 | CASSAATGGFYEQYF | TGTGCCAGCAGTGCGGCGACAGGGGGCTTCTACGAGCAGTACTTC
TRBJ1-5 | . | TRBV7-2 | . | 16 | CASSGAVGGPNQPQHF | TGTGCCAGCAGCGGCGCTGTAGGAGGGCCAAATCAGCCCCAGCATTTT
TRBJ2-7 | TRBD2 | TRBV10-3 | few | 14 | CAISGTRTSYEQYF | TGTGCCATCAGCGGGACTAGGACCTCCTACGAGCAGTACTTC
TRBJ2-2 | . | TRBV6-5 | . | 15 | CASSLNPGGYGELFF | TGTGCCAGCAGCTTAAACCCGGGGGGCTACGGGGAGCTGTTTTTT